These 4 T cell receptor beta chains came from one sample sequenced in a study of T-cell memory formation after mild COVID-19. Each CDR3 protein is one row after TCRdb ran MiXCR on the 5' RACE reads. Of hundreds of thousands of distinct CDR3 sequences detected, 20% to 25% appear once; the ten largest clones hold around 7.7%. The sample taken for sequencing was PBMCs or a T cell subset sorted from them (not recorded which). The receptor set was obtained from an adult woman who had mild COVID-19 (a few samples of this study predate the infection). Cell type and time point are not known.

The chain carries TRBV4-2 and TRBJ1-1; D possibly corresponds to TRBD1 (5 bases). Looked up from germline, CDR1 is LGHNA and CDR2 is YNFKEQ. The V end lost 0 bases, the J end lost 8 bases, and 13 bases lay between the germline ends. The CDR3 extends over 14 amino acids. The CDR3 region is CASSQDLSRGEAFF. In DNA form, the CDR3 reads TGTGCCAGCAGCCAAGATCTATCGAGGGGAGAAGCTTTCTTT.

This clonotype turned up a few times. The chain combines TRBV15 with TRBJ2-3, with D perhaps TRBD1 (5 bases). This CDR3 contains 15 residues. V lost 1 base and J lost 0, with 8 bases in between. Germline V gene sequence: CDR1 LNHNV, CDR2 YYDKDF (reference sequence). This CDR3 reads CATSRVDRSTDTQYF. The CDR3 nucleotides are TGTGCCACCAGCAGAGTTGACAGAAGCACAGATACGCAGTATTTT.

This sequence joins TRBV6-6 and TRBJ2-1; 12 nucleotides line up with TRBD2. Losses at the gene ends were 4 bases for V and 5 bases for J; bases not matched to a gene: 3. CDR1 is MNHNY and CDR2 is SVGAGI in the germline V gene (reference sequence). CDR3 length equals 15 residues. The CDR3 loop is CASSWTSGANNEQFF. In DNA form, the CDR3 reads TGTGCCAGCAGTTGGACTAGCGGGGCAAACAATGAGCAGTTCTTC.

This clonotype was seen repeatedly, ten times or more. The CDR3 region is CSARSLNSYNEQFF. Written as DNA, the CDR3 is TGCAGTGCTAGATCTTTGAACTCCTACAATGAGCAGTTCTTC. The V call is TRBV20-1, the J call TRBJ2-1, with D hard to call. Trimming cost V 2 bases and J 0 bases, with 8 bases left between them. The germline gives CDR1 DFQATT, CDR2 SNEGSKA (reference sequence). The CDR3 consists of 14 residues.